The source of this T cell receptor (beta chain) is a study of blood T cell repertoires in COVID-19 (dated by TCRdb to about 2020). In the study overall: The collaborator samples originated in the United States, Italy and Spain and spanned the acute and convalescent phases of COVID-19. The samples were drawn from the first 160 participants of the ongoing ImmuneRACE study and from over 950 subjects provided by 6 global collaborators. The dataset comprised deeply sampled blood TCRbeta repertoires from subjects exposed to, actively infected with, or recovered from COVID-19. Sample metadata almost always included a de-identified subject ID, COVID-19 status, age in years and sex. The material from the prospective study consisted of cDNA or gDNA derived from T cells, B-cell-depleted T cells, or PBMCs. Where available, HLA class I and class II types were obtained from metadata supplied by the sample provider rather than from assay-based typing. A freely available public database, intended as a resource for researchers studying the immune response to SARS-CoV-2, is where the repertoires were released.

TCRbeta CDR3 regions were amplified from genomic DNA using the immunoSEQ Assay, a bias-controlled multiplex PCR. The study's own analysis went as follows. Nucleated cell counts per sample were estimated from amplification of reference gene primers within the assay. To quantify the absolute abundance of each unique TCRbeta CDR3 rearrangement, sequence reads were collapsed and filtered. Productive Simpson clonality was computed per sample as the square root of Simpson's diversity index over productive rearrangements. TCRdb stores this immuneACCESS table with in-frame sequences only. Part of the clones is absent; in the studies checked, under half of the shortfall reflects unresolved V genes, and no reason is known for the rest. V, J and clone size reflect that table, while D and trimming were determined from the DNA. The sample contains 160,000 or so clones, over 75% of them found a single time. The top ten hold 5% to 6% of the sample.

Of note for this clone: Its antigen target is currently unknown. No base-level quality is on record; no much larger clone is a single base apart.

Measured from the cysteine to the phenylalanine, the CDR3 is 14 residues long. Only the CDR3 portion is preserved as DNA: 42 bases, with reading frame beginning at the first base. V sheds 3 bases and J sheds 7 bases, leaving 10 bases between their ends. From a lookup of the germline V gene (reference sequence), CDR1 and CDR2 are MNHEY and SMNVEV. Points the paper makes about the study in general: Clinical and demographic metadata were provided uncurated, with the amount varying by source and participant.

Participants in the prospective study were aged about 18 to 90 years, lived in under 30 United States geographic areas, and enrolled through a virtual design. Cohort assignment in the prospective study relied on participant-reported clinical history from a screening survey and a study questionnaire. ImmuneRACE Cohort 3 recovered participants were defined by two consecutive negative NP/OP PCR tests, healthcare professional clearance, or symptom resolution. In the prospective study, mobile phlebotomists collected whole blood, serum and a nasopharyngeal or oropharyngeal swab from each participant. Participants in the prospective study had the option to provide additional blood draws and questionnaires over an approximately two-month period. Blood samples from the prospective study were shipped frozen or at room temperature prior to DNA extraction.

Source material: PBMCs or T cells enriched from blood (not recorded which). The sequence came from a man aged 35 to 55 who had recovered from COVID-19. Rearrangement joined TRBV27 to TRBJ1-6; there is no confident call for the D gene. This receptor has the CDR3 CASSFAGLNSPLHF. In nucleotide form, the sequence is TGTGCCAGCAGTTTTGCGGGTTTAAATTCACCCCTCCACTTT.